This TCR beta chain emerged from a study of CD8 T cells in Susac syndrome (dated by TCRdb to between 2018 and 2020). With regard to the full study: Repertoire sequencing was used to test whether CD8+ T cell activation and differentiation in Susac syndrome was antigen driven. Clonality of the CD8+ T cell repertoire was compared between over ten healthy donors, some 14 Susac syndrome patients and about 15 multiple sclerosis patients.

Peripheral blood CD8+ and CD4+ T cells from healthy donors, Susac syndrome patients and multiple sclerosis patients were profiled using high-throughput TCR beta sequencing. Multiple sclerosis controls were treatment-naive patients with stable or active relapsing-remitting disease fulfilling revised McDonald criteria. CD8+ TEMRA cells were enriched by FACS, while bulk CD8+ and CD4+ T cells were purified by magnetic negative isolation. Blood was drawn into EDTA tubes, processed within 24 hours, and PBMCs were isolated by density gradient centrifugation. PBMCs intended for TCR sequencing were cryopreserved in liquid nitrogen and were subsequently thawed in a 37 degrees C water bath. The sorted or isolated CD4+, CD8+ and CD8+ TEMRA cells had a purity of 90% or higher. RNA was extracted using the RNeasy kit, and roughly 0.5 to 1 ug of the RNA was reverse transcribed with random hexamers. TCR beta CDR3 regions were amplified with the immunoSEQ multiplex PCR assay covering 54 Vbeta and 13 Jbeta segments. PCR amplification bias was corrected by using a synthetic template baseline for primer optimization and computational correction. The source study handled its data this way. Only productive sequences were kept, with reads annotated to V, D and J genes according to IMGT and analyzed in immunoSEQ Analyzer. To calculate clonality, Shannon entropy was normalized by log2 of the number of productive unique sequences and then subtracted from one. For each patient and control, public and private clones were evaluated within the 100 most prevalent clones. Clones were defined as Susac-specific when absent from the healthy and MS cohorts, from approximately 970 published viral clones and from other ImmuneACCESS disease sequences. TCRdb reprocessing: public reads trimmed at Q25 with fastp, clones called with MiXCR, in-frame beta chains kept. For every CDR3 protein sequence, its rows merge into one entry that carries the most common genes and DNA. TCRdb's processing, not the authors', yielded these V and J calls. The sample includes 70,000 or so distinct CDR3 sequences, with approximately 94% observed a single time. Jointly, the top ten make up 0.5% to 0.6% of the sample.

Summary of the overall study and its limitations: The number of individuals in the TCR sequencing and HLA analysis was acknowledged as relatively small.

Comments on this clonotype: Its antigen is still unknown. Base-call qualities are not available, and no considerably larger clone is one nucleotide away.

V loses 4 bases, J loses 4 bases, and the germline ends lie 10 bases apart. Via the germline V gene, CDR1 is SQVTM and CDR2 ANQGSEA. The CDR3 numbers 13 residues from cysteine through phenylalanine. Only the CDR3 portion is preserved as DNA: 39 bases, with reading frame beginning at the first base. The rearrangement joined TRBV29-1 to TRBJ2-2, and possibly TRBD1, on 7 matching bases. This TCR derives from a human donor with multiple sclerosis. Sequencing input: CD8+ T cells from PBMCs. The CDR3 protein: CSVAQGGTGELFF. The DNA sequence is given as TGCAGCGTTGCTCAGGGGGGCACCGGGGAGCTGTTTTTT.